A selection of T cell receptor beta chains follows, all from one sample in a study of shared T cell receptors in the human thymus. This table comes from immunoSEQ multiplex PCR, and its TCRdb copy is limited to in-frame clones, with some not included. The data show hundreds of thousands of clones, roughly 90% seen once. These data were likewise used in another study, on human thymus T cells.

Sequencing used thymocytes. Receptor source: a boy younger than two with a congenital heart defect. Both conserved end residues are part of each CDR3. The D gene is left open where the match is weak. Expanded clones get a size class; other rows say once, few or many, or leave the size out.

J gene	D gene	V gene	clone size	CDR3 protein	CDR3 DNA
TRBJ1-2	TRBD1	TRBV14	NA	CASSQQQGDYGYTF	TGTGCCAGCAGCCAACAGCAGGGGGACTATGGCTACACCTTC
TRBJ2-7	NA	TRBV28	NA	CASSLNDRAGEQYF	TGTGCCAGCAGTTTAAACGACAGGGCGGGGGAGCAGTACTTC
TRBJ1-3	NA	TRBV4-1	few	CASSQVRGTGNTIYF	TGCGCCAGCAGCCAAGTTAGGGGTACTGGAAACACCATATATTTT
TRBJ1-3	NA	TRBV5-8	NA	CASSLGVTAGRAIYF	TGTGCCAGCAGCTTGGGAGTTACCGCGGGAAGGGCCATATATTTT
TRBJ2-7	NA	TRBV25-1	NA	CASSAGQRDEQYF	TGTGCCAGCAGTGCAGGACAGAGGGACGAGCAGTACTTC
TRBJ2-3	TRBD2	TRBV11-3	NA	CASSLGTSEYTDTQYF	TGTGCCAGCAGCTTAGGGACTAGCGAGTACACAGATACGCAGTATTTT
TRBJ1-5	NA	TRBV27	NA	CASSTNGGPNQPQHF	TGTGCCAGCAGTACCAATGGTGGGCCCAATCAGCCCCAGCATTTT
TRBJ2-3	TRBD2	TRBV18	few	CASSRLAASTDTQYF	TGTGCCAGCTCACGACTAGCGGCCAGCACAGATACGCAGTATTTT
TRBJ2-3	TRBD2	TRBV6-1	NA	CASSGRGLRTDTQYF	TGTGCCAGCAGTGGGAGGGGACTACGCACAGATACGCAGTATTTT
TRBJ2-7	TRBD2	TRBV6-5	once	CASSYAYPSGNYEQYF	TGTGCCAGCAGTTACGCCTATCCTAGCGGGAACTACGAGCAGTACTTC
TRBJ2-7	TRBD1	TRBV27	NA	CASSRDSPYEQYF	TGTGCCAGCAGTCGGGACAGTCCCTACGAGCAGTACTTC
TRBJ2-7	TRBD2	TRBV5-6	NA	CASSYPTSGTYEQYF	TGTGCCAGCAGCTATCCGACTAGCGGGACCTACGAGCAGTACTTC
TRBJ2-7	TRBD2	TRBV5-1	NA	CASSSPGGDYEQYF	TGCGCCAGCAGCTCCCCCGGGGGGGACTACGAGCAGTACTTC
TRBJ1-2	TRBD1	TRBV5-1	NA	CASRLPGGLKNYGYTF	TGCGCCAGCAGACTCCCAGGGGGACTGAAAAACTATGGCTACACCTTC
TRBJ2-7	TRBD1	TRBV4-2	NA	CASSHDRDLYEQYF	TGTGCCAGCAGCCACGACAGGGATCTCTACGAGCAGTACTTC
TRBJ2-7	TRBD1	TRBV29-1	NA	CSGRDRTYEQYF	TGCAGCGGCCGGGACAGAACCTACGAGCAGTACTTC
TRBJ2-7	NA	TRBV7-9	NA	CASSSAGDRDEQYF	TGTGCCAGCAGCTCGGCCGGGGATCGGGACGAGCAGTACTTC
TRBJ2-3	TRBD2	TRBV18	NA	CASSPHGSSGRGDTQYF	TGTGCCAGCTCACCACACGGCTCTAGCGGGAGAGGAGATACGCAGTATTTT
TRBJ2-7	TRBD1	TRBV6-6	NA	CASRPRPGQGYEQYF	TGTGCCAGCAGACCTCGTCCGGGACAGGGTTACGAGCAGTACTTC
TRBJ1-5	NA	TRBV2	NA	CASSEPGNQPQHF	TGTGCCAGCAGTGAACCCGGCAATCAGCCCCAGCATTTT
TRBJ2-3	NA	TRBV7-2	once	CASSLFPGAVDTQYF	TGTGCCAGCAGCTTATTTCCGGGAGCGGTAGATACGCAGTATTTT
TRBJ2-5	TRBD2	TRBV11-2	NA	CASSSRAQGLAGVGSQYF	TGTGCCAGCAGCTCTCGGGCGCAGGGACTAGCGGGAGTAGGTAGCCAGTACTTC